Shown below are 5 T cell receptor beta chains from a single sample sequenced in a study of T-cell memory formation after mild COVID-19. TCRdb passed the 5' RACE reads through MiXCR, listing each CDR3 protein once. The sample includes 450,000 to 650,000 distinct CDR3 sequences, approximately 19% of them seen just once. The specimen was PBMCs or a T cell subset sorted from them (not recorded which). The receptors shown here come from an adult woman who had mild COVID-19 (a few samples of this study predate the infection). Cell type and time point are not known.

The chain employs TRBV6-2 or TRBV6-3 and TRBJ1-2; D might be TRBD1 (5 bases). Trimming removed 2 bases at V and 4 bases at J, with 14 bases between. The length of the CDR3 is 15 residues. CDR1 MNHEY and CDR2 SVGEGT come from the germline V gene. The CDR3 nucleotides are TGTGCCAGCAGTTACGGAGGGACGACCACCTATGGCTACACCTTC. Translating gives CASSYGGTTTYGYTF.

This clonotype was seen a handful of times. The chain employs TRBV5-1 and TRBJ2-7, with 8 nucleotides matching TRBD1. Per the germline V gene, CDR1 is SGHRS and CDR2 is YFSETQ. The CDR3 runs to 15 residues. J was trimmed by 6 bases and V by 3 bases; bases with no gene match: 11. The CDR3, as DNA: TGCGCCAGCAGCTCGCAAGGACAGGGTGTTGGCGAGCAGTACTTC. Residues: CASSSQGQGVGEQYF.

CDR3 sequence (DNA): TGTGCCAGCAGCTTGTGGGCGCGGAGCACTGAAGCTTTCTTT. This codes for CASSLWARSTEAFF. V and J are TRBV5-4 and TRBJ1-1, with D hard to call. Trimming shortened V by 1 base and J by 4 bases, and 11 bases separated the two germline ends. The CDR3 is 14 amino acids. From germline, CDR1 is SGHNT and CDR2 YYREEE (reference sequence).

This clonotype appeared a few times. The chain is built from TRBV12-3 or TRBV12-4 and TRBJ2-1; 9 bases match TRBD1. This CDR3 spans 15 amino acids. Trimming took 5 bases from V and 12 from J; bases not matched to a gene: 14. The CDR3 protein is CASSRTGEGGIRQFF. The DNA of the CDR3 is TGTGCCAGCAGTAGGACAGGGGAGGGTGGGATTCGGCAGTTCTTC.

This clonotype was found many times. The chain uses TRBV29-1 and TRBJ1-1, with D possibly being TRBD1 (6 bases). The CDR3 spans 13 residues. V was shortened by 0 bases and J by 10 bases, with 15 bases between the two germline ends. In germline, CDR1 is SQVTM, CDR2 ANQGSEA. The CDR3 DNA reads TGCAGCGTTGAAGATAACACAGGGTTAGCAGCTTTCTTT. Encoded protein: CSVEDNTGLAAFF.